This record looks at one T cell receptor (beta chain) sequence and its context. Its specificity is not known. Primers for the PCR totalled 60 Vbeta and 13 Jbeta. Profiling relied on immunoSEQ multiplex PCR, and the TCRdb table lists in-frame clones only, not all of them. The table shows over 150,000 clones, with roughly 74% occurring only once. This record belongs to a study of cytomegalovirus exposure and HLA in healthy donors. The study, taken as a whole, reports: Across donors, most TCRs were seen rarely, yet some public ones were widespread.

The CDR3 runs 15 residues. Germline V gene lookup returns CDR1 SGHRS and CDR2 YFSETQ. Between the trimmed V and J ends, which lost 1 base and 2 bases, there was a span of 11 bases. This receptor was identified in a male donor in good health and CMV-seronegative. This sequence joins TRBV5-1 and TRBJ2-3; D is perhaps TRBD1 (5 bases). The sample comprised PBMCs. This CDR3 reads CASSLTGWPTDTQYF. As DNA, the CDR3 is TGCGCCAGCAGCTTGACAGGCTGGCCCACAGATACGCAGTATTTT.